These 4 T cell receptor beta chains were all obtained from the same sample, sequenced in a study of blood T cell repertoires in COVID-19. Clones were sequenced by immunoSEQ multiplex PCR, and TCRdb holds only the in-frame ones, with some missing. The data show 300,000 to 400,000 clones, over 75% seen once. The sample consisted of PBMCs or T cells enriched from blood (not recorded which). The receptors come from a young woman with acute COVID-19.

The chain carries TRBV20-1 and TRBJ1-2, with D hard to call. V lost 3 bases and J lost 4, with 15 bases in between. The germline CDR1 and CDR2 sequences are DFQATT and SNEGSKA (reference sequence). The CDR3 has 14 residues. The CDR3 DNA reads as TGCAGTGCTAGTGGGAGCGACTCCATCTATGGCTACACCTTC. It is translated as CSASGSDSIYGYTF.

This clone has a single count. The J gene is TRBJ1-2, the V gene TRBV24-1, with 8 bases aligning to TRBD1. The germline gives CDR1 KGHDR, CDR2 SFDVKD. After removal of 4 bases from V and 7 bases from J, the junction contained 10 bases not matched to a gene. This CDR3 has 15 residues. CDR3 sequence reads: CATSDPRTGLFGYTF. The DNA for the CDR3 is TGTGCCACCAGTGACCCAAGGACAGGGTTATTTGGCTACACCTTC.

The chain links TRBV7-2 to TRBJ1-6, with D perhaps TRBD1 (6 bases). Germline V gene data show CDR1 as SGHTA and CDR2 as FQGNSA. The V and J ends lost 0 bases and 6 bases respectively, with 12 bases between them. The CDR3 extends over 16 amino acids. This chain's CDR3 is CASSLAQQGFNSPLHF. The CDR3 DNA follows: TGTGCCAGCAGCTTAGCGCAGCAGGGGTTTAATTCACCCCTCCACTTT.

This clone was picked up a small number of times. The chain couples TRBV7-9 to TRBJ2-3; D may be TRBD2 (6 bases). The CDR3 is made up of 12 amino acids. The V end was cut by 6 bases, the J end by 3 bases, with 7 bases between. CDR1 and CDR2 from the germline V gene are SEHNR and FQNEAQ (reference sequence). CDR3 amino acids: CASRGGTDTQYF. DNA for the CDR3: TGTGCCAGCAGGGGGGGTACAGATACGCAGTATTTT.